A single sample gave rise to the 15 T cell receptor beta chains below, sequenced in a study of shared clonotypes between healthy human individuals. TCRdb keeps only in-frame clones here, not all; method: immunoSEQ multiplex PCR. Of around 1,900,000 clones listed, just over 90% are singletons. The naive CD8 subset, CD45RO-negative cells positively selected for CCR7, excluded terminally differentiated effector memory CD45RA+ cells. The sequencing sample was made of naive CD8+ T cells from PBMCs. These receptor sequences come from a man aged 18 to 30 in good health. Some clones in this sample may be carry-over from other donors' samples.

This clone was detected once. The rearrangement uses TRBV10-3 and TRBJ2-3; tentatively, D is TRBD2 (6 bases). From germline, CDR1 is ENHRY and CDR2 SYGVKD. Trimming removed 2 bases from V and 0 bases from J, with 9 bases in between. The CDR3 contains 15 residues. This CDR3 is CAISERGSSTDTQYF. In DNA, the CDR3 is TGTGCCATCAGTGAGCGGGGGTCGAGCACAGATACGCAGTATTTT.

Remarks on this clone: Other DNA sequences in this sample translate to the same CDR3. This chain joins TRBV28 and TRBJ1-4; 7 bases are shared with TRBD1. This CDR3 spans 14 amino acids. Losses at the gene ends were 4 bases for V and 7 bases for J; bases not matched to a gene: 6. From germline, CDR1 is MDHEN and CDR2 SYDVKM. The CDR3 coding sequence is TGTGCCAGCAGTTCTGACAGGGAGGGTGAAAAACTGTTTTTT. Protein sequence: CASSSDREGEKLFF.

The chain employs TRBV7-3 and TRBJ2-2, with 7 bases identical to TRBD1. Trimming took 5 bases from V and 7 from J; bases not matched to a gene: 13. The CDR3 contains 16 residues. Germline V lookup: CDR1 SGHTA, CDR2 FQGTGA. CDR3 residues: CASSLGTEGRGGELFF. The CDR3 DNA follows: TGTGCCAGCAGCCTCGGGACAGAAGGACGAGGCGGGGAGCTGTTTTTT.

The DNA of the CDR3 is TGTGCCAGCTGGGCGGGCGATCTTACCGGGGAGCTGTTTTTT. Its translation: CASWAGDLTGELFF. The genes are TRBV6-5 and TRBJ2-2; D might be TRBD2 (5 bases). This CDR3 has 14 residues. Trimming cost V 8 bases and J 5 bases, with 15 bases left between them. Germline V CDR1 and CDR2: MNHEY, SVGAGI.

This chain links TRBV6-5 with TRBJ2-2; D gene ambiguous. Trimming left V 6 bases short and J 4 bases short, with 12 bases between. The CDR3 is 14 amino acids. Germline assignment: CDR1 MNHEY and CDR2 SVGAGI. This CDR3 is CASSQWRVTGELFF. Written as DNA, the CDR3 is TGTGCCAGCAGCCAATGGCGAGTCACCGGGGAGCTGTTTTTT.

The chain links TRBV19 to TRBJ1-1; no firm D call. The CDR3 consists of 14 residues. Germline loops: CDR1 LNHDA, CDR2 SQIVND (reference sequence). Trimming removed 4 bases from V and 5 bases from J, with 14 bases in between. This CDR3 reads CASSNGTVWTEAFF. In DNA form, the CDR3 reads TGTGCCAGTAGTAACGGCACGGTGTGGACTGAAGCTTTCTTT.

This clone has a single count. The rearrangement uses TRBV19 and TRBJ2-7; possibly TRBD2 for D (5 bases). The germline V and J ends were trimmed by 5 bases and 7 bases, with 15 bases remaining between them. CDR3 length: 13 residues. Germline CDR1 is LNHDA and CDR2 is SQIVND (reference sequence). Here the CDR3 DNA reads TGTGCCAGTAGTTGGGCCGCCGGGGAAGAGCAGTACTTC. Protein product: CASSWAAGEEQYF.

CDR3 sequence (DNA): TGTGCCAGCAGCGTAGAGGCCAGGGTGAAAGAGACCCAGTACTTC. Translated, it gives CASSVEARVKETQYF. The chain joins TRBV9 to TRBJ2-5; D may be TRBD1 (5 bases). This CDR3 has 15 residues. Per germline, CDR1 SGDLS and CDR2 YYNGEE. The V end was cut by 0 bases, the J end by 3 bases, with 12 bases between.

The chain joins TRBV7-2 to TRBJ2-3; D is unresolved. The CDR3 totals 17 residues. Germline lookup yields CDR1 SGHTA and CDR2 FQGNSA. V was clipped by 1 base and J by 1 base, with 15 bases between them. In DNA form, the CDR3 reads TGTGCCAGCAGCTTAGGCTCTCGGAAGTCGGGCACAGATACGCAGTATTTT. It is translated as CASSLGSRKSGTDTQYF.

This clone was counted a few times. The chain employs TRBV7-9 and TRBJ1-1; D remains ambiguous. The CDR3 totals 12 residues. Germline V CDR1 and CDR2: SEHNR, FQNEAQ (reference sequence). V lost 2 bases and J lost 7, with 8 bases in between. CDR3 residues: CASSLLANEAFF. The CDR3 DNA reads TGTGCCAGCAGCTTACTTGCCAATGAAGCTTTCTTT.

The rearrangement links TRBV15 to TRBJ1-1, with D maybe TRBD1 (5 bases). The CDR3 runs to 14 residues. V lost 4 bases to trimming and J lost 4 bases, with 13 bases between them. CDR1 is LNHNV, CDR2 YYDKDF, per germline (reference sequence). The CDR3 region is CATSNRWGGTEAFF. CDR3 nucleotide sequence: TGTGCCACCAGCAATCGCTGGGGGGGCACTGAAGCTTTCTTT.

The rearrangement uses TRBV5-5 and TRBJ2-1; 10 nucleotides line up with TRBD2. The CDR3 has 16 residues. Germline V gene data show CDR1 as SGHKS and CDR2 as YYEKEE (reference sequence). J gave up 3 bases and V 4 bases, and 7 bases lay outside the gene matches. Here the CDR3 DNA reads TGTGCCAGCAGCCCAGCTAGCGGGGGAAACTACAATGAGCAGTTCTTC. The encoded protein is CASSPASGGNYNEQFF. The variable domain in full, with the rest retrieved from reference TRBV5-5 and TRBJ2-1, is DAGVTQSPTHLIKTRGQQVTLRCSPISGHKSVSWYQQVLGQGPQFIFQYYEKEERGRGNFPDRFSARQFPNYSSELNVNALLLGDSALYLCASSPASGGNYNEQFFGPGTRLTVL.

This chain uses TRBV7-8 with TRBJ2-1, with D possibly being TRBD2 (6 bases). The CDR3 totals 16 residues. The V and J ends lost 7 bases and 0 bases respectively, with 16 bases between them. CDR1 and CDR2 from the germline V gene are SGHVS and FQNEAQ. CDR3 coding DNA: TGTGCCAGCACCCGGGCGGGGAGAACCTCCTACAATGAGCAGTTCTTC. As protein: CASTRAGRTSYNEQFF.

With respect to this clone: Different DNA sequences within this sample yield the same CDR3. The chain is built from TRBV11-3 and TRBJ2-1; tentative D call: TRBD1 (7 bases). The CDR3 totals 15 residues. The V and J ends lost 5 bases and 0 bases respectively, with 11 bases between them. In germline, CDR1 is SGHNT, CDR2 YENEEA. As DNA, the CDR3 is TGTGCCAGCAGCCCAGGGGGGAGCTCCTACAATGAGCAGTTCTTC. Its protein product is CASSPGGSSYNEQFF.

V gene TRBV13 combines with J gene TRBJ2-1; TRBD2 matches 11 bases. V trimming: 7 bases; J trimming: 7 bases; junction bases outside the gene matches: 9. The CDR3 runs to 15 residues. The germline V gene encodes CDR1 PRHDT and CDR2 FYEKMQ (reference sequence). In nucleotides, the CDR3 is TGTGCCAGCACTCCGCCCCCTAGCGGGGGGAATGAGCAGTTCTTC. Translation: CASTPPPSGGNEQFF.